These T cell receptor beta chains were read from a single sample in a study of T-cell reconstitution after alpha-beta-depleted transplantation in children. TCRdb reanalysed the PCR reads using MiXCR and keeps one entry per CDR3 protein. The sample carries about 210,000 distinct CDR3 sequences, approximately 15% recorded once. Sample: PBMCs, mostly from graft donor cells, taken 360 days after TCRalphabeta/CD19-depleted stem cell transplant. These TCRs come from a male patient between 2 and 9 years old who had a stem cell transplant for acute lymphoblastic leukemia, so the T cells may come from the graft donor. The conserved cysteine and the conserved F or W are not part of the CDR3 here. The D gene is left open where the match is weak.

V,D,J,CDR3
TRBV27,TRBD1,TRBJ1-3,ASSVQGLSGNTIY
TRBV20-1,.,TRBJ2-7,SARDPRGPYEQY
TRBV9,.,TRBJ2-7,ASSPTTGELPGFPYEQY
TRBV12-3/TRBV12-4,.,TRBJ2-1,ASSTSYNEQF
TRBV4-2,.,TRBJ2-1,ASSQGLNYNEQF
TRBV6-1,TRBD2,TRBJ2-4,ASRPLGGESWY
TRBV30,.,TRBJ1-1,AWGGRASTEAF
TRBV12-3/TRBV12-4,.,TRBJ2-1,ASSFPLHEQF
TRBV12-3/TRBV12-4,.,TRBJ2-7,ASSFEASGDYEQY
TRBV30,TRBD1,TRBJ1-2,AWETGSYGYT
TRBV12-3/TRBV12-4,.,TRBJ2-3,ASSLTPGRSTDTQY
TRBV4-1,TRBD2,TRBJ2-3,ASGPFGKREGLRTDTQY
TRBV6-2/TRBV6-3,.,TRBJ1-5,ASSYDLKGPNQPQH
TRBV20-1,.,TRBJ2-2,SAREGGNTGELF
TRBV3-1,TRBD2,TRBJ2-1,ASSQGGSGSVSYNEQF
TRBV18,TRBD1,TRBJ2-7,ASSPIPGQETYEQY
TRBV7-2,TRBD2,TRBJ2-5,ASSPGGPQETQY
TRBV5-1,.,TRBJ2-6,ASSLEAGANVLT
TRBV7-2,.,TRBJ1-2,ASSLGTDYYGYT
TRBV7-2,TRBD2,TRBJ2-3,ASSTGGTTDTQY